These 29 T cell receptor beta chains were all obtained from the same sample, sequenced in a study of metastatic and nonmetastatic thyroid tumors. No treatment of any kind had been given to any patient before thyroid surgery. TCRdb reprocessed the PCR reads via MiXCR. This sample has about 30,000 clones, with 35% found just once. Sequencing was carried out using tumor tissue. The receptors derive from a female donor with papillary thyroid cancer or a benign thyroid nodule (not recorded which). Some clones in this sample may be carry-over from other donors' samples.

The chain uses TRBV7-8 and TRBJ2-1; maybe TRBD1 (6 bases). The ends were cut back, 5 bases at V and 4 bases at J, with 15 bases in the middle. The CDR3 loop spans 15 amino acids. The V gene's germline CDR1 is SGHVS and CDR2 FQNEAQ. The CDR3 coding sequence is TGTGCCAGCAGCATGGGACAAGCTCTATACAATGAGCAGTTCTTC. Translated, it gives CASSMGQALYNEQFF.

The sample holds a few counts of this clone. V is TRBV6-1 and J is TRBJ1-5; the D gene is possibly TRBD1 (6 bases). CDR1 is MNHNS and CDR2 is SASEGT in the germline V gene. The CDR3 extends over 15 amino acids. The V and J ends lost 6 bases and 0 bases respectively, with 12 bases between them. For the CDR3, the DNA is TGTGCCAGCAGAAAACAGGGTAATAGCAATCAGCCCCAGCATTTT. Its translation: CASRKQGNSNQPQHF.

Only a few counts were recorded for this clone. The same CDR3 arises from other DNA sequences in this sample as well. The chain couples TRBV6-1 to TRBJ2-7, with no clear D. Germline loops: CDR1 MNHNS, CDR2 SASEGT. V was cut by 3 bases and J by 4 bases, with 16 bases left in between. The CDR3 runs to 15 residues. The CDR3 sequence is CASSEADGYLYEQYF. The CDR3 coding sequence is TGTGCCAGCAGTGAGGCAGATGGATACTTATACGAGCAGTACTTC.

This chain links TRBV6-5 with TRBJ2-1; 9 positions match TRBD2. After removal of 2 bases from V and 10 bases from J, the junction contained 9 bases not matched to a gene. This CDR3 is built from 15 residues. Germline V lookup: CDR1 MNHEY, CDR2 SVGAGI. CDR3 loop: CASSYGGGASGEQFF. In DNA form, the CDR3 reads TGTGCCAGCAGTTACGGCGGGGGGGCCTCGGGGGAGCAGTTCTTC.

The chain uses TRBV6-1 and TRBJ2-3; perhaps D is TRBD1 or TRBD2 (6 bases each). The CDR3 covers 14 residues. Germline V gene lookup returns CDR1 MNHNS and CDR2 SASEGT. V gave up 6 bases and J gave up 4 bases, with 14 bases separating them. CDR3 in DNA: TGTGCCAGCAGACGGGGGCTCCCCCCAGATACGCAGTATTTT. It specifies CASRRGLPPDTQYF.

The chain employs TRBV7-2 and TRBJ1-2; 7 bases map to TRBD1. The CDR3 has 13 residues. From germline, CDR1 is SGHTA and CDR2 FQGNSA. V trimming: 5 bases; J trimming: 9 bases; junction bases outside the gene matches: 9. The CDR3 is CASSPYRGESYTF. The CDR3 DNA is TGTGCCAGCAGCCCATACAGGGGTGAGAGCTACACCTTC. Using reference TRBV7-2 and TRBJ1-2 for the parts outside the CDR3, the full variable domain is GAGVSQSPSNKVTEKGKDVELRCDPISGHTALYWYRQSLGQGLEFLIYFQGNSAPDKSGLPSDRFSAERTGGSVSTLTIQRTQQEDSAVYLCASSPYRGESYTFGSGTRLTVV.

The CDR3 here is CASSFPLGAGGNEQFF. CDR3 nucleotide sequence: TGTGCCAGCAGTTTCCCTCTGGGCGCAGGCGGGAATGAGCAGTTCTTC. The chain couples TRBV27 to TRBJ2-1; a weak D match, TRBD2 (5 bases). CDR1 MNHEY and CDR2 SMNVEV come from the germline V gene (reference sequence). The CDR3 loop spans 16 amino acids. V lost 3 bases and J lost 7, with 19 bases in between.

The J gene is TRBJ2-1, the V gene TRBV20-1; D call uncertain. The CDR3 totals 15 residues. Germline lookup yields CDR1 DFQATT and CDR2 SNEGSKA (reference sequence). V gave up 1 base and J gave up 0 bases, with 10 bases separating them. CDR3 coding DNA: TGCAGTGCTAGAGTCGCCCGGGTCTCCTACAATGAGCAGTTCTTC. Translated: CSARVARVSYNEQFF.

There are a few counts of this clone. V and J are TRBV2 and TRBJ2-3; tentatively, D is TRBD2 (5 bases). V was cut by 4 bases and J by 1 base, with 12 bases left in between. Germline V gene lookup returns CDR1 SNHLY and CDR2 FYNNEI. The CDR3 is 15 residues long. The CDR3 coding sequence is TGTGCCAGCAGTGTCGAGGGAGTGGGCACAGATACGCAGTATTTT. Protein product: CASSVEGVGTDTQYF.

This clone was detected ten times or more. This chain joins TRBV19 and TRBJ2-1; 7 bases map to TRBD1. The J segment lost 2 bases and the V segment lost 3 bases, leaving 4 bases of the junction unmatched. The germline CDR1 and CDR2 sequences are LNHDA and SQIVND (reference sequence). CDR3 size: 15 residues. CDR3 bases: TGTGCCAGTAGTATCGGGACAGCCACCTACAATGAGCAGTTCTTC. It encodes CASSIGTATYNEQFF.

The rearrangement uses TRBV9 and TRBJ1-1, with D possibly matching TRBD1 (5 bases). V lost 1 base and J lost 1, with 11 bases in between. The germline V gene has CDR1 SGDLS and CDR2 YYNGEE. This CDR3 contains 15 residues. This CDR3 is CASSVSRDGNTEAFF. In DNA form, the CDR3 reads TGTGCCAGCAGCGTAAGCCGGGACGGGAACACTGAAGCTTTCTTT.

This chain's CDR3 is CASRTQGGPNYGYTF. The CDR3 DNA follows: TGCGCCAGCAGAACCCAGGGAGGACCTAACTATGGCTACACCTTC. The gene calls are TRBV5-1 and TRBJ1-2; maybe TRBD1 (5 bases). V was clipped by 5 bases and J by 0 bases, with 14 bases between them. CDR1 SGHRS and CDR2 YFSETQ come from the germline V gene. The CDR3 is 15 amino acids.

This clone came up once. The chain combines TRBV7-8 with TRBJ2-7; 11 bases agree with TRBD1. The germline gives CDR1 SGHVS, CDR2 FQNEAQ. V lost 1 base to trimming and J lost 5 bases; unmatched junction nucleotides: 4. The CDR3 has 15 residues. CDR3 DNA sequence: TGTGCCAGCAGCTTAGAGGACAGGGGGCGACACGAGCAGTACTTC. It specifies CASSLEDRGRHEQYF.

This clone showed up just a few times. The chain links TRBV30 to TRBJ2-7; TRBD1 might be the D (7 bases). This CDR3 contains 15 residues. Deletions cut 3 bases from V and 2 bases from J, with 17 bases between. Germline CDR1 and CDR2: GTSNPN and SVGIG (reference sequence). This chain's CDR3 is CAWRRGAGGPYEQYF. CDR3 in DNA: TGTGCCTGGAGGAGAGGGGCAGGGGGGCCCTACGAGCAGTACTTC.

The genes are TRBV4-1 and TRBJ1-2; TRBD1 matches at 8 bases. This CDR3 is 16 amino acids long. V lost 2 bases, J lost 3 bases, and 8 bases stayed unmatched. CDR1 is MGHRA and CDR2 is YSYEKL in the germline V gene. The CDR3: CASSQMTGVRDYGYTF. In DNA form, the CDR3 reads TGCGCCAGCAGCCAAATGACAGGGGTACGGGACTATGGCTACACCTTC.

V usage is TRBV11-2 and J usage is TRBJ2-3, with TRBD2 matching over 14 bases. This CDR3 is built from 16 residues. Germline assignment: CDR1 SGHAT and CDR2 FQNNGV. V lost 5 bases and J lost 1; bases outside the gene matches: 2. This chain's CDR3 is CASSRLAGGGTDTQYF. CDR3 nucleotides: TGTGCCAGCAGCCGACTAGCGGGAGGGGGCACAGATACGCAGTATTTT.

This chain connects TRBV18 to TRBJ2-7; no definite D call. V was pared by 2 bases and J by 3 bases, with 5 bases between. The CDR3 is made up of 12 amino acids. CDR1 KGHSH and CDR2 LQKENI come from the germline V gene. CDR3 nucleotides: TGTGCCAGCTCACCAGGGGTCTACGAGCAGTACTTC. It translates to CASSPGVYEQYF.

This chain links TRBV24-1 with TRBJ1-2, with 9 bases fitting TRBD1. The V and J ends lost 2 bases and 8 bases, in that order; junction bases with no gene match: 5. The CDR3 loop spans 14 amino acids. Germline assignment: CDR1 KGHDR and CDR2 SFDVKD. In DNA, the CDR3 is TGTGCCACCAGTGATTGGGACAGGGCAAGCGGCTACACCTTC. It yields the protein CATSDWDRASGYTF.

The chain uses TRBV20-1 and TRBJ2-7, with 11 bases identical to TRBD2. The germline gives CDR1 DFQATT, CDR2 SNEGSKA (reference sequence). There are 17 residues in the CDR3. With 5 bases clipped from V and 0 bases from J, the junction kept 12 bases outside the gene matches. DNA of the CDR3: TGCAGTGCTTTCAAATATGGGACTAGCGGAAACTCCTACGAGCAGTACTTC. Translated: CSAFKYGTSGNSYEQYF.

The V call is TRBV7-2, the J call TRBJ2-2; possibly TRBD1 for D (5 bases). Germline V gene data show CDR1 as SGHTA and CDR2 as FQGNSA. This CDR3 contains 13 residues. V was trimmed by 2 bases and J by 5 bases, leaving 6 bases between them. The CDR3 DNA reads as TGTGCCAGCAGCTTAAGGGGAACCGGGGAGCTGTTTTTT. Translated: CASSLRGTGELFF.

The V and J genes are TRBV18 and TRBJ2-7, with 8 bases matching TRBD1. The trim removed 3 bases at V and 0 bases at J, leaving 4 bases unmatched. The CDR3 sequence is 15 residues long. Per the germline V gene, CDR1 is KGHSH and CDR2 is LQKENI. CDR3 in DNA: TGTGCCAGCTCACCGAGGACAGGGCCCTCCTACGAGCAGTACTTC. Its translation: CASSPRTGPSYEQYF.

The chain uses TRBV2 and TRBJ2-1; 11 bases agree with TRBD1. The V and J ends lost 8 bases and 4 bases, in that order; junction bases with no gene match: 13. Germline V gives CDR1 SNHLY, CDR2 FYNNEI. CDR3 length: 17 residues. The CDR3 loop is CASGWVGQGAKYNEQFF. The CDR3 DNA reads TGTGCCAGCGGCTGGGTTGGACAGGGGGCTAAATACAATGAGCAGTTCTTC. The complete variable domain, with remaining parts taken from reference TRBV2 and TRBJ2-1, reads EPEVTQTPSHQVTQMGQEVILRCVPISNHLYFYWYRQILGQKVEFLVSFYNNEISEKSEIFDDQFSVERPDGSNFTLKIRSTKLEDSAMYFCASGWVGQGAKYNEQFFGPGTRLTVL.

This clone was recorded a few times. Here the CDR3 reads CASSPFSGDTDTQYF. The CDR3 coding sequence is TGTGCCAGCAGTCCCTTTTCGGGGGACACAGATACGCAGTATTTT. The rearrangement uses TRBV28 and TRBJ2-3, with D possibly matching TRBD2 (6 bases). Trimming took 5 bases from V and 2 from J, leaving 14 bases between them. Per germline, CDR1 MDHEN and CDR2 SYDVKM. The CDR3 has 15 amino acids.

The V gene is TRBV20-1, the J gene TRBJ1-2; TRBD1 might be the D (6 bases). The germline V and J ends were trimmed by 5 bases and 3 bases, with 13 bases remaining between them. The CDR3 runs 13 residues. Germline CDR1 and CDR2: DFQATT and SNEGSKA (reference sequence). The CDR3: CSAVPGADYGYTF. The CDR3 nucleotides read TGCAGTGCTGTCCCAGGGGCGGACTATGGCTACACCTTC.

This chain links TRBV20-1 with TRBJ1-3, with TRBD1 identical over 9 bases. CDR3 length: 14 residues. Germline loops: CDR1 DFQATT, CDR2 SNEGSKA (reference sequence). J lost 7 bases, V lost 3 bases, and 7 bases had no gene match. CDR3 bases: TGCAGTGCTAGCGAAGGGACAGGGTTGAACACCATATATTTT. Translation: CSASEGTGLNTIYF.

This sequence joins TRBV11-2 and TRBJ2-7; D perhaps matches TRBD2 (5 bases). This CDR3 has 14 amino acids. Germline CDR1 and CDR2: SGHAT and FQNNGV. V shed 1 base and J shed 0 bases, with 7 bases lying between them. CDR3 in DNA: TGTGCCAGCAGCTTAGCGGGAACCTCCTACGAGCAGTACTTC. It encodes CASSLAGTSYEQYF.

This chain joins TRBV4-3 and TRBJ1-1, with D unresolved. The CDR3 loop spans 14 amino acids. Looked up from germline, CDR1 is LGHNA and CDR2 is YSLEER. Trimming left V 2 bases short and J 4 bases short, with 11 bases between. In nucleotides, the CDR3 is TGCGCCAGCAGCCAAACGGCGCTGGTCACTGAAGCTTTCTTT. Translated: CASSQTALVTEAFF.

The chain has TRBV30 and TRBJ1-2; D is ambiguous. This CDR3 contains 11 residues. The germline V gene encodes CDR1 GTSNPN and CDR2 SVGIG (reference sequence). CDR3 loop: CDRAREPGYTF. CDR3 sequence (DNA): TGTGACCGGGCCCGCGAGCCTGGCTACACCTTC. The full variable domain, rest sourced from reference TRBV30 and TRBJ1-2, is SQTIHQWPATLVQPVGSPLSLECTVEGTSNPNLYWYRQAAGRGLQLLFYSVGIGQISSEVPQNLSASRPQDRQFILSSKKLLLSDSGFYLCDRAREPGYTFGSGTRLTVV.

V is TRBV19 and J is TRBJ1-2; D call uncertain. The germline V gene encodes CDR1 LNHDA and CDR2 SQIVND (reference sequence). With 5 bases removed from V and 2 bases from J, the gap between germline ends came to 18 bases. CDR3 length equals 16 residues. The CDR3 protein is CASSAPNTGINYGYTF. The CDR3 DNA sequence: TGTGCCAGTAGTGCTCCGAACACGGGAATAAACTATGGCTACACCTTC.